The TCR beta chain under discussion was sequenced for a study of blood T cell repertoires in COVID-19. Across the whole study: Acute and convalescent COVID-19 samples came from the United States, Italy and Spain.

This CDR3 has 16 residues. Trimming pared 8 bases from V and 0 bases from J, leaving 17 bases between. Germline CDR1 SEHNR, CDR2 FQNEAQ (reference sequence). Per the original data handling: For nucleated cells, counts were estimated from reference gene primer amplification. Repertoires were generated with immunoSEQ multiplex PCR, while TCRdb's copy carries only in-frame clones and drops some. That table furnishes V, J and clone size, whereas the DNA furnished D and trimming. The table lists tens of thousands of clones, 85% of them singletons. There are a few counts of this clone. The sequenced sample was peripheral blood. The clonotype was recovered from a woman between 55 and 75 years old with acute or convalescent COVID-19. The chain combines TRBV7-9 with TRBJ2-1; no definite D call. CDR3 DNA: TGTGCCAGCGAGATCGGGTCCCTTAGCTCCTACAATGAGCAGTTCTTC. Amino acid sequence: CASEIGSLSSYNEQFF.